The 14 T cell receptor beta chains below all came from one sample that was sequenced in a study of long-term antiretroviral therapy in people with HIV. The assay used was immunoSEQ (version v3.0), run at survey level. Clones were sequenced by immunoSEQ multiplex PCR, and TCRdb holds only the in-frame ones, with some missing. Of more than 35,000 clones listed, over 75% are singletons. The specimen comprised unsorted PBMCs, sampled 2.2 years after starting antiretroviral therapy. The origin of the receptors is a young man with HIV.

V gene TRBV18 combines with J gene TRBJ1-1; D unresolved. V was shortened by 5 bases and J by 4 bases, with 20 bases between the two germline ends. CDR1 KGHSH and CDR2 LQKENI come from the germline V gene. CDR3 length equals 16 residues. The CDR3 spells CASSISGLSTGTEAFF. DNA of the CDR3: TGTGCCAGCTCAATATCCGGGCTCTCGACGGGCACTGAAGCTTTCTTT.

The chain joins TRBV5-1 to TRBJ1-4; D possibly corresponds to TRBD1 (6 bases). The CDR3 has 13 residues. Germline assignment: CDR1 SGHRS and CDR2 YFSETQ. V was trimmed by 2 bases and J by 4 bases, leaving 6 bases between them. DNA of the CDR3: TGCGCCAGCAGCTTACAGGGTAATGAAAAACTGTTTTTT. Translation gives CASSLQGNEKLFF.

The V gene is TRBV18, the J gene TRBJ1-2, with 7 bases fitting TRBD1. This CDR3 has 13 residues. From germline, CDR1 is KGHSH and CDR2 LQKENI. Unmatched junction bases numbered 9, after V lost 6 bases and J lost 8 bases. CDR3 nucleotide sequence: TGTGCCAGCTCGCTAAACCGACAGGGAGGCTACACCTTC. Its translation is CASSLNRQGGYTF. Full variable domain (remainder filled in from reference TRBV18 and TRBJ1-2): NAGVMQNPRHLVRRRGQEARLRCSPMKGHSHVYWYRQLPEEGLKFMVYLQKENIIDESGMPKERFSAEFPKEGPSILRIQQVVRGDSAAYFCASSLNRQGGYTFGSGTRLTVV.

This chain links TRBV10-3 with TRBJ2-5, with 9 bases matching TRBD2. V trimming: 10 bases; J trimming: 0 bases; junction bases outside the gene matches: 6. This CDR3 has 14 amino acids. The germline gives CDR1 ENHRY, CDR2 SYGVKD. Here the CDR3 reads CASIAGANQETQYF. CDR3 in DNA: TGTGCCAGTATAGCGGGGGCAAACCAAGAGACCCAGTACTTC.

This chain links TRBV15 with TRBJ2-2; D is ambiguous. V lost 0 bases and J 7 bases, leaving 3 bases between the germline ends. Germline V CDR1 and CDR2: LNHNV, YYDKDF (reference sequence). The CDR3 has 12 residues. The CDR3, as DNA: TGTGCCACCAGCAGAGATGGCGGGGAGCTGTTTTTT. This translates into CATSRDGGELFF. Based on the CDR3 plus reference TRBV15 and TRBJ2-2, the full variable domain is DAMVIQNPRYQVTQFGKPVTLSCSQTLNHNVMYWYQQKSSQAPKLLFHYYDKDFNNEADTPDNFQSRRPNTSFCFLDIRSPGLGDTAMYLCATSRDGGELFFGEGSRLTVL.

This clone was seen just once. V is TRBV4-1 and J is TRBJ1-1, with D unclear. From germline, CDR1 is MGHRA and CDR2 YSYEKL. V shed 1 base and J shed 3 bases, with 15 bases lying between them. The CDR3 runs 16 residues. The CDR3 bases are TGCGCCAGCAGCCAAGTGTCTGAAGGGAGGGACACTGAAGCTTTCTTT. This encodes CASSQVSEGRDTEAFF.

The V call is TRBV19, the J call TRBJ2-7; 7 positions match TRBD1. V trimming: 1 base; J trimming: 3 bases; junction bases outside the gene matches: 6. The CDR3 loop spans 15 amino acids. Germline assignment: CDR1 LNHDA and CDR2 SQIVND (reference sequence). The CDR3: CASSIGQGVVYEQYF. CDR3 coding DNA: TGTGCCAGTAGTATAGGGCAGGGGGTCGTCTACGAGCAGTACTTC.

V usage is TRBV7-9 and J usage is TRBJ2-5; 9 positions match TRBD2. The CDR3 length is 16 residues. The V gene end was trimmed by 1 base and the J gene end by 3 bases; junction bases not matched to a gene: 6. Germline CDR1 SEHNR, CDR2 FQNEAQ (reference sequence). CDR3 region: CASSLGGGRAEETQYF. CDR3 sequence (DNA): TGTGCCAGCAGCTTAGGGGGCGGGAGGGCCGAAGAGACCCAGTACTTC.

This clone was detected only a few times. This chain links TRBV9 with TRBJ1-2; unclear D gene. Trimming removed 3 bases at V and 4 bases at J, with 13 bases between. The CDR3 sequence is 14 residues long. CDR1 is SGDLS and CDR2 is YYNGEE in the germline V gene. In nucleotides, the CDR3 is TGTGCCAGCAGCGAGCTCTCTTGGGGCTATGGCTACACCTTC. Translated: CASSELSWGYGYTF.

CDR3 in DNA: TGTGCCAGCAGTTTATACGCAGCCCATACCTACAATGAGCAGTTCTTC. Protein product: CASSLYAAHTYNEQFF. The chain links TRBV27 to TRBJ2-1; D gene unclear. Germline values: CDR1 MNHEY, CDR2 SMNVEV (reference sequence). This CDR3 region has 16 residues. V dropped 1 base and J dropped 2 bases, with 12 bases sitting between them.

This clone was seen only once. The chain employs TRBV5-1 and TRBJ2-5, with 8 bases that match TRBD1. The ends lost 0 bases at V and 0 bases at J; junction bases unmatched: 7. Germline loops: CDR1 SGHRS, CDR2 YFSETQ. The CDR3 contains 17 residues. This CDR3 is CASSLGQGPRYQETQYF. The CDR3 DNA reads as TGCGCCAGCAGCTTGGGACAGGGGCCACGGTACCAAGAGACCCAGTACTTC.

J is TRBJ2-2 and V is TRBV28; D unresolved. The germline gives CDR1 MDHEN, CDR2 SYDVKM. This CDR3 contains 13 residues. V gave up 6 bases and J gave up 1 base, with 6 bases separating them. The CDR3 loop reads CASRRQNTGELFF. The CDR3 DNA is TGTGCCAGCAGGCGGCAGAACACCGGGGAGCTGTTTTTT.

This chain connects TRBV29-1 to TRBJ1-1; a possible D gene is TRBD1 (6 bases). Germline loops: CDR1 SQVTM, CDR2 ANQGSEA. The V and J ends lost 5 bases and 5 bases respectively, with 12 bases between them. The CDR3 length is 12 residues. The CDR3 DNA sequence: TGCAGCGTTCTCCGGGGGCTGACTGAAGCTTTCTTT. Protein product: CSVLRGLTEAFF.

On this clone itself: The junction shows a germline mismatch at one end, possibly a read error. The rearrangement joins TRBV19 to TRBJ1-2; maybe TRBD1 (6 bases). This CDR3 has 13 residues. CDR1 and CDR2 from the germline V gene are LNHDA and SQIVND (reference sequence). CDR3 loop: CASSVEGQGGYTF. The CDR3 bases are TGTGCCAGTAGTGTAGAGGGCCAGGGGGGCTACACCTTC.